This note documents a single TCR beta chain sequence. Its antigen is still unknown. CDR1 and CDR2 (germline): GTSNPN, SVGIG (reference sequence). This CDR3 has 13 residues. V was shortened by 0 bases and J by 9 bases, with 12 bases between the two germline ends. The sample originates from a study of shared clonotypes between healthy human individuals. Whole-study findings and limits: The four-donor shared clonotypes exceeded non-shared clonotypes in generation probability, with non-shared ones scoring lower. Generally, naive subsets came out with larger estimated richness than memory subsets.

At the deep level, the assay was run. The method was immunoSEQ multiplex PCR; TCRdb's version includes in-frame clones alone and lacks a portion of them. The top ten clones hold approximately 1.5% of a sample with about 960,000 clones, about three quarters of them seen once. The clonotype comes from a man between 18 and 29 years old in good health. The chain couples TRBV30 to TRBJ1-5, with D perhaps matching TRBD1 (5 bases). The sequenced material came from memory CD4+ T cells sorted from blood. Subset described: CD45RA-negative fraction. CDR3 nucleotide sequence: TGTGCCTGGAGTGTGGGGGAGAGGGGGCCCCAGCATTTT. It yields the protein CAWSVGERGPQHF.